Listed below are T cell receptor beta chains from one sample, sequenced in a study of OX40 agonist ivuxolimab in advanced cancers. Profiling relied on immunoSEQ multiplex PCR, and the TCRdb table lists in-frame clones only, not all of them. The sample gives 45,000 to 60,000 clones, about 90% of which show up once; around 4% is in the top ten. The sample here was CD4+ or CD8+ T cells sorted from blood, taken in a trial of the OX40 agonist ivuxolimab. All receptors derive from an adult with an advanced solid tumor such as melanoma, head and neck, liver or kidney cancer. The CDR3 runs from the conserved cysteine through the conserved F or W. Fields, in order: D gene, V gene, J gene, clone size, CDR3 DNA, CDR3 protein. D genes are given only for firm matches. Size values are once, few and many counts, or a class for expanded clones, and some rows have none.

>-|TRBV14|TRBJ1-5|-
TGTGCCAGCAGCCAACCCAATCAGCCCCAGCATTTT
CASSQPNQPQHF
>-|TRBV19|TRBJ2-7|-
TGTGCCAGTAGTATTAGCAGGGGAAATTACGAGCAGTACTTC
CASSISRGNYEQYF
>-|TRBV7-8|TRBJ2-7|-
TGTGCCAGCAGCCCTCGACGGACCTCCTACGAGCAGTACTTC
CASSPRRTSYEQYF
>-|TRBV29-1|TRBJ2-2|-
TGCAGCGTACTTTTCACGGGGGCCATGAACACCGGGGAGCTGTTTTTT
CSVLFTGAMNTGELFF
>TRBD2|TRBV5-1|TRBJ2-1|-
TGCGCCAGCAGCCTACACGGCGGGAGCTCCTACAATGAGCAGTTCTTC
CASSLHGGSSYNEQFF
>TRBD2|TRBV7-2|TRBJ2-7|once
TGTGCCAGCAGCTTCGGTAGCGGGAGCTCCTACGAGCAGTACTTC
CASSFGSGSSYEQYF
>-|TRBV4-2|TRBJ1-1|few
TGTGCCAGCAGCCAGGTCAACACTGAAGCTTTCTTT
CASSQVNTEAFF
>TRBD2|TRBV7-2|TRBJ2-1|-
TGTGCCAGCAGCTTTGCGGGAGGGCCCTCAAATGAGCAGTTCTTC
CASSFAGGPSNEQFF
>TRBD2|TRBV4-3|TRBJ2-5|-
TGCGCCAGCAGCCAAGATCGGGGGGGTGGAGAGACCCAGTACTTC
CASSQDRGGGETQYF
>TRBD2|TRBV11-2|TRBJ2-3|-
TGTGCCAGCAGCTTAGGACTAGCGATTAGCACAGATACGCAGTATTTT
CASSLGLAISTDTQYF
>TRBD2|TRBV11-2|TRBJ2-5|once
TGTGCCAGCAGCAAGGCACCTGATGTGGGGGGGGAGACCCAGTACTTC
CASSKAPDVGGETQYF
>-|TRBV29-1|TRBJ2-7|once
TGCAGCGTTGAAGACCTACAGGGCTACGAGCAGTACTTC
CSVEDLQGYEQYF
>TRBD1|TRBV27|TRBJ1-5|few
TGTGCCAGCAGCAGGGGGACAGCCGATCAGCCCCAGCATTTT
CASSRGTADQPQHF
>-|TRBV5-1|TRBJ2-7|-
TGCGCCAGCAGCTTCGACAACTACGAGCAGTACTTC
CASSFDNYEQYF
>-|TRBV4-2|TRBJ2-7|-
TGTGCCAGCAGCCAAGATCTAGGAGGGATACACGGCGGGTACTTC
CASSQDLGGIHGGYF
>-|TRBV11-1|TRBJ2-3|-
TGTGCCAGCAGCTTTACAGGCACAGATACGCAGTATTTT
CASSFTGTDTQYF
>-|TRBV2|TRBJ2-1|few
TGTGCCAGCAGGTACAATGAGCAGTTCTTC
CASRYNEQFF